The clone carrying this T cell receptor (beta chain) was picked up one time. Its antigen is as yet unknown. Germline V lookup: CDR1 LNHDA, CDR2 SQIVND (reference sequence). CDR3 size: 14 residues. The V and J ends lost 7 bases and 0 bases respectively, with 10 bases between them. These data are taken from a study of cytomegalovirus exposure and HLA in healthy donors. Findings and caveats of the study: It was reported that TCR beta sequences correctly inferred the HLA-A and HLA-B alleles for most subjects. Common viral pathogens seemed, in a later analysis, to connect with several of the most significant clusters. A highly shared variant cluster was judged a likely technical artifact.

There were likely unrecorded immune exposures, though donors were nominally healthy when sampled. PCR primers comprised 60 Vbeta and 13 Jbeta primers. Assay used: immunoSEQ multiplex PCR; TCRdb lists only in-frame clones, some missing. Found here are approximately 200,000 clones, approximately 85% of them singletons; the top ten hold approximately 6.5%. The specimen was PBMCs. The J gene is TRBJ1-3, the V gene TRBV19; D is possibly TRBD1 (5 bases). The origin of this receptor is a woman aged 45-60 years in good health and CMV-seropositive. The CDR3 loop is CASTGDSSGNTIYF. The CDR3 nucleotides read TGTGCCAGTACCGGTGACAGCTCTGGAAACACCATATATTTT.